The T cell receptor (beta chain) under discussion was sequenced for a study of T cell responses to AZD1222 COVID-19 vaccine. Pooled together were second doses at about 4 or about 12 weeks. As concerns this clone: Its antigen is currently unknown.

Trimming at V came to 6 bases and at J to 4 bases, leaving 6 bases not matched to a gene. The CDR3 loop spans 14 amino acids. Germline assignment: CDR1 MDHEN and CDR2 SYDVKM. Assay: immunoSEQ multiplex PCR; the TCRdb copy retains only in-frame clones and omits some. This sample yields 90,000 to 100,000 clones, of which approximately 87% are seen a single time; about 12% belongs to the top ten. Points from the study as a whole: Two AZD1222 doses significantly raised spike-specific TCR breadth and depth over controls.

The V and J genes are TRBV28 and TRBJ1-2; 9 bases map to TRBD1. The sequenced sample was peripheral blood, obtained 28 days after the second AZD1222 dose. This receptor was identified in an adult who received the AZD1222 COVID-19 vaccine. This chain's CDR3 is CASRDRGRGYGYTF. In nucleotides, the CDR3 is TGTGCCAGCAGGGACAGGGGTAGGGGCTATGGCTACACCTTC.